This T cell receptor beta chain appears in the sequencing data of a study of CD4+ T cells in melanoma. V lost 2 bases to trimming and J lost 3 bases, with 14 bases between them. This CDR3 is 15 amino acids long. Germline lookup yields CDR1 MNHEY and CDR2 SVGAGI. The data were produced by immunoSEQ multiplex PCR, yet TCRdb's version contains in-frame clones alone and is incomplete. The sample records 50,000 or so clones, about 88% being singletons. The sequenced material came from peripheral blood. This TCR was recovered from a human donor with melanoma. The chain combines TRBV6-5 with TRBJ2-7; perhaps TRBD2 as D (6 bases). The DNA for the CDR3 is TGTGCCAGCAGTTACAATAGCCGGGGAGGCTACGAGCAGTACTTC. Its translation: CASSYNSRGGYEQYF.